A selection of T cell receptor beta chains follows, all from one sample in a study of technical replicates of blood from a handful of donors. Generated by immunoSEQ multiplex PCR, the TCRdb table keeps only in-frame clones and is missing some. The table has about 97,000 clones, about 96% seen once. The sample consisted of T cells isolated from PBMCs. These receptors all stem from a human donor in good health. CDR3s include the opening cysteine and the closing phenylalanine or tryptophan. Each record gives: V gene, J gene, D gene, clone size, CDR3 protein, CDR3 DNA. D genes are given only for firm matches. Not all rows give a size; the values are once, few, many and, for expanded clones, a class.

V gene: TRBV7-3; J gene: TRBJ1-2; D gene: NA; clone size: once; CDR3 protein: CASSLDPSTAYGYTF; CDR3 DNA: TGTGCCAGCAGCCTAGACCCCTCTACGGCCTATGGCTACACCTTC
V gene: TRBV5-1; J gene: TRBJ2-7; D gene: TRBD1; clone size: NA; CDR3 protein: CASSWDREFLEQYF; CDR3 DNA: TGCGCCAGCAGCTGGGACAGGGAATTTCTCGAGCAGTACTTC
V gene: TRBV7-3; J gene: TRBJ2-3; D gene: NA; clone size: NA; CDR3 protein: CASSSLEEDTQYF; CDR3 DNA: TGTGCCAGCAGCTCTCTTGAGGAGGATACGCAGTATTTT
V gene: TRBV7-9; J gene: TRBJ2-7; D gene: NA; clone size: NA; CDR3 protein: CASSFRDSYDEQYF; CDR3 DNA: TGTGCCAGCAGCTTTCGGGACTCGTACGACGAGCAGTACTTC
V gene: TRBV27; J gene: TRBJ1-1; D gene: NA; clone size: NA; CDR3 protein: CASSSSRYVNTEAFF; CDR3 DNA: TGTGCCAGCAGTTCATCCCGGTACGTGAACACTGAAGCTTTCTTT
V gene: TRBV5-4; J gene: TRBJ1-1; D gene: NA; clone size: NA; CDR3 protein: CASSPAPGGRNTEAFF; CDR3 DNA: TGTGCCAGCAGCCCGGCCCCGGGCGGGAGGAACACTGAAGCTTTCTTT
V gene: TRBV29-1; J gene: TRBJ2-7; D gene: NA; clone size: NA; CDR3 protein: CSVEDRGQSYEQYF; CDR3 DNA: TGCAGCGTTGAAGATCGCGGACAGTCCTACGAGCAGTACTTC
V gene: TRBV27; J gene: TRBJ2-3; D gene: TRBD2; clone size: NA; CDR3 protein: CASSSAGVSTDTQYF; CDR3 DNA: TGTGCCAGCAGTTCTGCGGGAGTAAGCACAGATACGCAGTATTTT
V gene: TRBV18; J gene: TRBJ1-2; D gene: NA; clone size: NA; CDR3 protein: CASSPGSGYTF; CDR3 DNA: TGTGCCAGCTCGCCAGGCTCGGGCTACACCTTC
V gene: TRBV13; J gene: TRBJ1-2; D gene: TRBD1; clone size: NA; CDR3 protein: CASSLITGQVWIYGYTF; CDR3 DNA: TGTGCCAGCAGCTTAATCACGGGACAGGTTTGGATCTATGGCTACACCTTC
V gene: TRBV6-6; J gene: TRBJ2-1; D gene: TRBD2; clone size: NA; CDR3 protein: CASSWSGSSGYNEQFF; CDR3 DNA: TGTGCCAGCAGTTGGTCGGGTTCTAGCGGGTACAATGAGCAGTTCTTC
V gene: TRBV4-3; J gene: TRBJ2-1; D gene: TRBD2; clone size: NA; CDR3 protein: CASSLGAGGKNEQFF; CDR3 DNA: TGCGCCAGCAGTCTGGGAGCGGGGGGGAAAAATGAGCAGTTCTTC
V gene: TRBV19; J gene: TRBJ2-1; D gene: TRBD1; clone size: NA; CDR3 protein: CASTRQGWVEQFF; CDR3 DNA: TGTGCCAGTACCCGACAGGGCTGGGTTGAGCAGTTCTTC
V gene: TRBV21-1; J gene: TRBJ2-7; D gene: NA; clone size: NA; CDR3 protein: CASSKAEGTDLYEQYF; CDR3 DNA: TGTGCCAGCAGCAAAGCGGAGGGGACAGACCTCTACGAGCAGTACTTC
V gene: TRBV19; J gene: TRBJ1-3; D gene: NA; clone size: NA; CDR3 protein: CASSIVAVSGNTIYF; CDR3 DNA: TGTGCCAGTAGTATAGTTGCGGTCTCTGGAAACACCATATATTTT
V gene: TRBV28; J gene: TRBJ2-7; D gene: TRBD1; clone size: few; CDR3 protein: CASSTTGTGYYEQYF; CDR3 DNA: TGTGCCAGCAGTACTACCGGGACAGGATACTACGAGCAGTACTTC
V gene: TRBV5-5; J gene: TRBJ2-5; D gene: NA; clone size: NA; CDR3 protein: CASTLDFGLGTQYF; CDR3 DNA: TGTGCCAGCACCCTTGACTTTGGGTTAGGGACCCAGTACTTC
V gene: TRBV28; J gene: TRBJ1-5; D gene: TRBD1; clone size: NA; CDR3 protein: CASSFVRQGGNQPQHF; CDR3 DNA: TGTGCCAGCAGTTTCGTCCGACAGGGAGGAAATCAGCCCCAGCATTTT
V gene: TRBV5-4; J gene: TRBJ2-5; D gene: TRBD1; clone size: NA; CDR3 protein: CASSSQGRGETQYF; CDR3 DNA: TGTGCCAGCAGCTCACAGGGGAGAGGAGAGACCCAGTACTTC
V gene: TRBV9; J gene: TRBJ2-7; D gene: TRBD1; clone size: NA; CDR3 protein: CASSVGGRGPHEQYF; CDR3 DNA: TGTGCCAGCAGCGTAGGCGGCAGGGGGCCTCACGAGCAGTACTTC
V gene: TRBV29-1; J gene: TRBJ1-1; D gene: NA; clone size: NA; CDR3 protein: CSVGTTGVEAFF; CDR3 DNA: TGCAGCGTTGGGACAACTGGGGTTGAAGCTTTCTTT
V gene: TRBV4-3; J gene: TRBJ1-5; D gene: NA; clone size: NA; CDR3 protein: CASSQEQNQPQHF; CDR3 DNA: TGCGCCAGCAGCCAGGAGCAGAATCAGCCCCAGCATTTT
V gene: TRBV28; J gene: TRBJ1-4; D gene: NA; clone size: NA; CDR3 protein: CASSPPGTNEKLFF; CDR3 DNA: TGTGCCAGCAGTCCACCAGGAACTAATGAAAAACTGTTTTTT
V gene: TRBV30; J gene: TRBJ2-7; D gene: NA; clone size: NA; CDR3 protein: CAWRDNYEQYF; CDR3 DNA: TGTGCCTGGCGGGACAACTACGAGCAGTACTTC
V gene: TRBV19; J gene: TRBJ2-1; D gene: NA; clone size: NA; CDR3 protein: CASSIRGDEQFF; CDR3 DNA: TGTGCCAGTAGTATTCGAGGCGATGAGCAGTTCTTC
V gene: TRBV19; J gene: TRBJ1-2; D gene: NA; clone size: NA; CDR3 protein: CASSMGGVYGYTF; CDR3 DNA: TGTGCCAGTAGTATGGGGGGTGTCTATGGCTACACCTTC
V gene: TRBV2; J gene: TRBJ2-2; D gene: NA; clone size: NA; CDR3 protein: CASWRAEGGELFF; CDR3 DNA: TGTGCCAGCTGGAGGGCTGAGGGCGGGGAGCTGTTTTTT
V gene: TRBV28; J gene: TRBJ2-7; D gene: NA; clone size: NA; CDR3 protein: CATTQGHYEQYF; CDR3 DNA: TGTGCCACAACACAGGGACATTACGAGCAGTACTTC
V gene: TRBV5-7; J gene: TRBJ1-1; D gene: TRBD1; clone size: NA; CDR3 protein: CASSQPIGQGNTEAFF; CDR3 DNA: TGTGCCAGCAGCCAACCAATCGGACAGGGGAACACTGAAGCTTTCTTT
V gene: TRBV27; J gene: TRBJ2-7; D gene: NA; clone size: NA; CDR3 protein: CASRNFEYEQYF; CDR3 DNA: TGTGCCAGCAGGAACTTTGAGTACGAGCAGTACTTC
V gene: TRBV15; J gene: TRBJ2-4; D gene: TRBD2; clone size: once; CDR3 protein: CATSRGLAGRNIQYF; CDR3 DNA: TGTGCCACCAGCAGGGGACTAGCGGGACGAAACATTCAGTACTTC
V gene: TRBV11-3; J gene: TRBJ2-3; D gene: TRBD1; clone size: NA; CDR3 protein: CASSLGQGRNTDTQYF; CDR3 DNA: TGTGCCAGCAGCTTAGGACAGGGACGAAACACAGATACGCAGTATTTT
V gene: TRBV14; J gene: TRBJ1-1; D gene: NA; clone size: few; CDR3 protein: CASSQTMGKSGPTEAFF; CDR3 DNA: TGTGCCAGCAGCCAAACGATGGGGAAGAGCGGACCAACTGAAGCTTTCTTT
V gene: TRBV19; J gene: TRBJ1-4; D gene: TRBD1; clone size: NA; CDR3 protein: CASSMDRANEKLFF; CDR3 DNA: TGTGCCAGTAGTATGGACAGGGCTAATGAAAAACTGTTTTTT
V gene: TRBV19; J gene: TRBJ2-5; D gene: TRBD1; clone size: NA; CDR3 protein: CASRAGGIQYF; CDR3 DNA: TGTGCCAGTCGGGCAGGGGGCATCCAGTACTTC
V gene: TRBV28; J gene: TRBJ2-7; D gene: TRBD1; clone size: NA; CDR3 protein: CASSLTGVREQYF; CDR3 DNA: TGTGCCAGCAGTCTAACAGGGGTTCGCGAGCAGTACTTC
V gene: TRBV9; J gene: TRBJ1-3; D gene: TRBD1; clone size: NA; CDR3 protein: CASSVPHPGQGPQSSGNTIYF; CDR3 DNA: TGTGCCAGCAGCGTGCCGCATCCCGGACAGGGTCCCCAAAGCTCTGGAAACACCATATATTTT
V gene: TRBV18; J gene: TRBJ1-1; D gene: NA; clone size: NA; CDR3 protein: CASLQTDVNTEAFF; CDR3 DNA: TGTGCCAGCTTACAGACAGACGTGAACACTGAAGCTTTCTTT
V gene: TRBV10-3; J gene: TRBJ2-7; D gene: TRBD2; clone size: NA; CDR3 protein: CAISDRGGLGAGGPKFYEQYF; CDR3 DNA: TGTGCCATCAGTGACCGCGGCGGGCTGGGAGCGGGAGGCCCCAAATTCTACGAGCAGTACTTC
V gene: TRBV19; J gene: TRBJ2-7; D gene: NA; clone size: NA; CDR3 protein: CASSIQGSYEQYF; CDR3 DNA: TGTGCCAGTAGTATACAGGGATCCTACGAGCAGTACTTC
V gene: TRBV2; J gene: TRBJ1-2; D gene: TRBD1; clone size: NA; CDR3 protein: CASSGHRGSYGYTF; CDR3 DNA: TGTGCCAGCAGTGGTCACAGGGGGAGCTATGGCTACACCTTC
V gene: TRBV14; J gene: TRBJ2-7; D gene: TRBD2; clone size: NA; CDR3 protein: CASSPGLAATSEQYF; CDR3 DNA: TGTGCCAGCAGCCCAGGACTAGCAGCCACCTCCGAGCAGTACTTC
V gene: TRBV28; J gene: TRBJ1-5; D gene: NA; clone size: NA; CDR3 protein: CASSSGNQPQHF; CDR3 DNA: TGTGCCAGCAGTTCAGGCAATCAGCCCCAGCATTTT
V gene: TRBV6-6; J gene: TRBJ1-1; D gene: NA; clone size: NA; CDR3 protein: CASSYSVDSYTEAFF; CDR3 DNA: TGTGCCAGCAGTTACTCCGTGGACAGCTACACTGAAGCTTTCTTT
V gene: TRBV4-1; J gene: TRBJ2-2; D gene: TRBD2; clone size: NA; CDR3 protein: CASSRTSDHTGELFF; CDR3 DNA: TGCGCCAGCAGCCGGACTAGCGACCACACCGGGGAGCTGTTTTTT
V gene: TRBV6-5; J gene: TRBJ1-2; D gene: TRBD1; clone size: NA; CDR3 protein: CASSYERQGAYGYTF; CDR3 DNA: TGTGCCAGCAGTTACGAGAGACAGGGGGCTTATGGCTACACCTTC